The 24 T cell receptor beta chains in this list originate from one sample, sequenced in a study of tumor and adjacent non-tumor tissue in lung cancer. No cell sorting was done before RNA was extracted from the tissue. The normal lung tissue was taken more than 3 cm from the tumor edge. The library came from three nested PCR rounds adapted from ARM-PCR protocols. TCRdb independently ran MiXCR on the multiplex PCR reads; one entry per CDR3 protein. This repertoire shows tens of thousands of distinct CDR3 sequences, roughly two thirds found once; its top ten account for around 30%. The sequenced sample consisted of distant non-tumor lung tissue. These receptors came from a woman in her 70s with non-small cell lung cancer.

This clonotype came up a few times. This chain connects TRBV7-9 to TRBJ2-1; tentatively, D is TRBD2 (6 bases). The CDR3 consists of 12 residues. Germline V gene sequence: CDR1 SEHNR, CDR2 FQNEAQ (reference sequence). With 6 bases removed from V and 4 bases from J, the gap between germline ends came to 7 bases. The CDR3 DNA reads as TGTGCCAGCAGTCGGGGGTACAATGAGCAGTTCTTC. Amino acid sequence: CASSRGYNEQFF.

In its sample, this clonotype was seen a few times. V usage is TRBV20-1 and J usage is TRBJ1-4, with unresolved D. The CDR3 consists of 14 residues. V lost 6 bases to trimming and J lost 4 bases, with 15 bases between them. In germline, CDR1 is DFQATT, CDR2 SNEGSKA (reference sequence). CDR3 DNA sequence: TGCAGTGCCCCTCGGGCCGGGATTAATGAAAAACTGTTTTTT. Its protein is CSAPRAGINEKLFF.

The chain employs TRBV14 and TRBJ2-3; perhaps D is TRBD1 or TRBD2 (5 bases each). CDR1 is SGHDN and CDR2 is FVKESK in the germline V gene. V was pared by 4 bases and J by 9 bases, with 23 bases between. This CDR3 is 16 amino acids long. The CDR3 DNA is TGTGCCAGCAGCCGGGGGAACGGGCGGAGGACGGTCACGCAGTATTTT. Residues: CASSRGNGRRTVTQYF.

With regard to this clonotype: At one end, the junction sequence differs from germline, possibly due to a read error. The chain's CDR3 is CVWSVLAAGGTVNKQFF. The CDR3 bases are TGTGTCTGGAGTGTACTTGCAGCGGGAGGGACTGTCAATAAGCAGTTCTTC. This sequence joins TRBV30 and TRBJ2-1; 10 nucleotides agree with TRBD2. CDR1 GTSNPN and CDR2 SVGIG come from the germline V gene (reference sequence). This CDR3 is 17 amino acids long.

Comments on this clonotype: At one end, the junction sequence differs from germline, possibly due to a read error. The chain employs TRBV4-1 and TRBJ1-4, with unresolved D. Germline-derived CDR1 and CDR2 are MGHRA and YSYEKL. This CDR3 is built from 14 residues. The CDR3 bases are TGCGCCAGTAGCCAAGAGAGCCTAATGGAGAAACTGTCTTTT. As protein: CASSQESLMEKLSF.

For this clonotype: At one end the junction does not follow the germline gene, possibly because of a read error. The V gene is TRBV4-2, the J gene TRBJ1-1, with 8 bases lining up with TRBD1. CDR1 and CDR2 (germline): LGHNA, YNFKEQ. The CDR3 is 14 residues long. CDR3 sequence reads: CASSPDRVNTEAFF. CDR3 in DNA: TGTGCCAGCAGCCCGGACAGGGTGAATACTGAAGCTTTCTTT.

In this sample, this clonotype turned up many times. The J gene is TRBJ1-1, the V gene TRBV10-3, with 7 bases identical to TRBD1. The CDR3 consists of 14 residues. Germline CDR1 reads ENHRY; CDR2 reads SYGVKD. The CDR3 protein is CASIRGWQDTEAFF. Written as DNA, the CDR3 is TGTGCTAGCATCAGGGGGTGGCAGGACACTGAAGCTTTCTTT.

By sample fraction, this clonotype is medium-sized. This rearrangement joins TRBV29-1 to TRBJ2-3; TRBD1 agrees at 7 bases. J gave up 1 base and V 4 bases, and 2 bases lay outside the gene matches. Germline CDR1 and CDR2: SQVTM and ANQGSEA. The CDR3 covers 13 residues. CDR3 coding DNA: TGCAGCGTTGTTACAGGGGGCACAGATACGCAGTATTTT. Translated: CSVVTGGTDTQYF.

Concerning this clonotype: Its ends do not fully match the called genes, so a read error is possible. The chain couples TRBV6-2 or TRBV6-3 to TRBJ1-5; D gene unclear. This CDR3 region has 13 residues. Germline V gene data show CDR1 as MNHEY and CDR2 as SVGEGT. Here the CDR3 DNA reads TGTACCAGCAGTCCACTGCCCGACGTAGACCAGCATTTT. Its protein is CTSSPLPDVDQHF.

Regarding this clonotype: Since no conserved phenylalanine or tryptophan closes the CDR3, a read error is the likely cause. The rearrangement joins TRBV6-2 or TRBV6-3 to TRBJ2-1; perhaps TRBD2 as D (5 bases). The CDR3 runs 12 residues. Trimming shortened V by 9 bases and J by 7 bases, and 13 bases separated the two germline ends. Looked up from germline, CDR1 is MNHEY and CDR2 is SVGEGT. CDR3 protein: CARSPRRNEQFS. The CDR3 coding sequence is TGTGCCAGGAGTCCTCGGAGGAATGAGCAGTTCTCC.

The CDR3: CASIPHQSTSKTRELFF. CDR3 nucleotides: TGTGCCAGCATCCCCCATCAATCGACATCGAAAACCAGGGAGCTGTTTTTT. The chain couples TRBV11-3 to TRBJ2-2; no clear D gene. Trimming cost V 7 bases and J 9 bases, with 27 bases left between them. CDR1 and CDR2 from the germline V gene are SGHNT and YENEEA. The CDR3 is 17 amino acids. Filled out from reference TRBV11-3 and TRBJ2-2, the complete variable domain reads EAGVVQSPRYKIIEKKQPVAFWCNPISGHNTLYWYLQNLGQGPELLIRYENEEAVDDSQLPKDRFSAERLKGVDSTLKIQPAELGDSAVYLCASIPHQSTSKTRELFFGEGSRLTVL.

The V gene is TRBV19, the J gene TRBJ1-5; no firm D call. The CDR3 is 13 amino acids. Germline loops: CDR1 LNHDA, CDR2 SQIVND (reference sequence). Trimming removed 3 bases from V and 6 bases from J, with 9 bases in between. In nucleotides, the CDR3 is TGTGCCAGTAGTATGACAAGTCGTCAGCCCCAGCATTTT. The encoded protein is CASSMTSRQPQHF.

This clonotype qualifies as medium-sized. This rearrangement joins TRBV12-3 or TRBV12-4 to TRBJ2-3, with D possibly matching TRBD2 (5 bases). There are 15 residues in the CDR3. Trimming stripped 0 bases from V and 4 bases from J, with 11 bases between. CDR3 residues: CASSLAGVHPDTQYF. The CDR3 nucleotides are TGTGCCAGCAGTTTAGCGGGAGTCCACCCAGATACGCAGTATTTT.

For this clonotype: One end of the junction does not line up with germline, which may come from a read error. The genes are TRBV29-1 and TRBJ2-2; 10 bases agree with TRBD1. Germline-derived CDR1 and CDR2 are SQVTM and ANQGSEA. The CDR3 has 16 amino acids. As DNA, the CDR3 is TGCGGCACACTGACAGCCCCGGGACAGGGGTCCGGGGAACTGTTTTTT. It specifies CGTLTAPGQGSGELFF.

The sample holds many counts of this clonotype. The V and J genes are TRBV30 and TRBJ1-6; a possible D gene is TRBD1 (5 bases). The CDR3 is 14 amino acids. The V and J ends lost 3 bases and 7 bases respectively, with 13 bases between them. The germline V gene has CDR1 GTSNPN and CDR2 SVGIG (reference sequence). The CDR3 here is CAWSRGTDNSPLHF. The CDR3 DNA sequence: TGTGCCTGGAGCCGTGGGACGGACAATTCACCCCTCCACTTT.

The table lists this clonotype with a few counts. Compared with germline, one end of the junction differs, possibly owing to a read error. The chain joins TRBV11-2 to TRBJ1-2, with D possibly matching TRBD1 (5 bases). The germline gives CDR1 SGHAT, CDR2 FQNNGV. The CDR3 totals 16 residues. The CDR3, as DNA: TGTGCCAGCACCTTAGATCCGGGGGATTATCTCGTAGGCTACACCTTC. Its translation is CASTLDPGDYLVGYTF.

Turning to this clonotype: A much larger clone differs by one base, so this may be a read error. The chain uses TRBV20-1 and TRBJ2-3; D remains ambiguous. Trimming took 7 bases from V and 3 from J, leaving 11 bases between them. Germline CDR1 DFQATT, CDR2 SNEGSKA (reference sequence). The CDR3 spans 12 residues. CDR3 sequence reads: CSVTALTDTQYF. CDR3 coding DNA: TGCAGTGTTACAGCATTGACAGATACGCAGTATTTT.

A few counts support this clonotype. Just one base apart from a much larger clone, this may be a read error. It is likely a read error, because the conserved phenylalanine at the end of the CDR3 is missing. The genes are TRBV14 and TRBJ1-2; a possible D gene is TRBD1 (5 bases). The ends were cut back, 4 bases at V and 2 bases at J, with 8 bases in the middle. In germline, CDR1 is SGHDN, CDR2 FVKESK. This CDR3 comprises 13 residues. This CDR3 is CASSPDINYGYTL. CDR3 bases: TGTGCCAGCAGCCCGGACATAAACTATGGCTACACCCTC.

To note about this clonotype: Sequence at one end of the junction differs from germline and may be a read error. V gene TRBV12-3 or TRBV12-4 combines with J gene TRBJ2-7; D might be TRBD2 (5 bases). The length of the CDR3 is 13 residues. The CDR3 DNA reads as TGTACCAGCAGTATAGCGAGGGTTAAGGGGCAGTACTTC. Its translation is CTSSIARVKGQYF.

The chain combines TRBV21-1 with TRBJ2-2; the table's D gene call, TRBD2, was not cross checked with the DNA. TRBV21-1 is flagged as a pseudogene. The length of the CDR3 is 19 residues. The CDR3, as DNA: TGTGCCAGCAGTGGAGATTCAGGGACTAAGGACGCGAACACCGGGGAGCTGTTTTTT. This encodes CASSGDSGTKDANTGELFF.

This chain joins TRBV5-4 and TRBJ2-1; D uncertain. CDR1 SGHNT and CDR2 YYREEE come from the germline V gene (reference sequence). The CDR3 contains 11 residues. The CDR3 DNA is TGTATCAGCAGCTCATACAATGAGCAGTTCTTC. Translation: CISSSYNEQFF. Full variable domain (missing parts from reference TRBV5-4 and TRBJ2-1): ETGVTQSPTHLIKTRGQQVTLRCSSQSGHNTVSWYQQALGQGPQFIFQYYREEENGRGNFPPRFSGLQFPNYSSELNVNALELDDSALYLCISSSYNEQFFGPGTRLTVL.

This chain links TRBV5-4 with TRBJ1-1, with TRBD1 matching 9 bases. The J segment lost 8 bases and the V segment lost 4 bases, leaving 15 bases of the junction unmatched. The CDR3 extends over 16 amino acids. CDR1 and CDR2 from the germline V gene are SGHNT and YYREEE (reference sequence). CDR3 nucleotide sequence: TGTGCCAGCAGCAGTATTCCGGGACAGGGAGTTACCGAAGCTTTCTTT. It specifies CASSSIPGQGVTEAFF.

As concerns this clonotype: One base away lies a much larger clone, so this may be a sequencing read error. CDR3 bases: TGTGCCAGCAGCTTAGGTGGCGGGAGAATGATCGGGGAGCTGTTTTTT. Amino acids: CASSLGGGRMIGELFF. The chain combines TRBV7-8 with TRBJ2-2; 7 nucleotides line up with TRBD2. Germline V gene data show CDR1 as SGHVS and CDR2 as FQNEAQ. The CDR3 loop spans 16 amino acids. J was trimmed by 7 bases and V by 1 base; bases with no gene match: 9.

On this clonotype: Germline is not matched at one junction end, which may reflect a read error. CDR3 sequence: CNARGVRAADTQYF. The CDR3 DNA follows: TGCAATGCTAGAGGGGTACGAGCGGCAGATACGCAGTATTTT. The rearrangement uses TRBV20-1 and TRBJ2-3; D might be TRBD1 or TRBD2, each matching 5 bases. The CDR3 contains 14 residues. CDR1 and CDR2 from the germline V gene are DFQATT and SNEGSKA (reference sequence).